The 18 T cell receptor beta chains below all came from one sample that was sequenced in a study of blood T cell repertoires in COVID-19 (TCRdb year 2020). Library construction relied on the immunoSEQ multiplex PCR assay. TCRdb obtained this table from immuneACCESS and retained in-frame rearrangements with V and J assigned. These tables miss some clones; where compared with another copy, unresolved V genes account for less than half of the shortfall, and the remainder is unexplained. Here the sample has roughly 200,000 clones; more than 80% occur a single time. 11% of the sample lies in the top ten. The sequenced sample was peripheral blood. The receptors stem from a woman in her forties with COVID-19, enrolled during active disease.

V is TRBV7-3 and J is TRBJ2-6; no reliable D call. Trimming stripped 1 base from V and 0 bases from J, with 7 bases between. CDR3 length: 16 amino acids. Germline V gene data show CDR1 as SGHTA and CDR2 as FQGTGA. CDR3 bases: TGTGCCAGCAGCTTAATGTCTAGCTCTGGGGCCAACGTCCTGACTTTC. The encoded protein is CASSLMSSSGANVLTF.

The chain links TRBV27 to TRBJ1-6, with a weak D call TRBD1 (5 bases). The CDR3 length is 17 residues. V was pared by 0 bases and J by 5 bases, with 14 bases between. Germline V gives CDR1 MNHEY, CDR2 SMNVEV (reference sequence). The CDR3 DNA is TGTGCCAGCAGTTTATCCGGGGGAACTGGAGATAATTCACCCCTCCACTTT. This encodes CASSLSGGTGDNSPLHF.

This chain uses TRBV5-1 with TRBJ2-2; no reliable D call. The ends were cut back, 0 bases at V and 0 bases at J, with 6 bases in the middle. CDR3 length: 15 residues. Germline V CDR1 and CDR2: SGHRS, YFSETQ. The CDR3 sequence: CASSLVDTNTGELFF. CDR3 bases: TGCGCCAGCAGCTTGGTAGACACGAACACCGGGGAGCTGTTTTTT. Variable domain in full (rest from reference TRBV5-1 and TRBJ2-2): KAGVTQTPRYLIKTRGQQVTLSCSPISGHRSVSWYQQTPGQGLQFLFEYFSETQRNKGNFPGRFSGRQFSNSRSEMNVSTLELGDSALYLCASSLVDTNTGELFFGEGSRLTVL.

This chain connects TRBV19 to TRBJ2-2, with D tentatively TRBD2 (6 bases). The V gene lost 8 bases and the J gene lost 0 bases, with 19 bases spanning the gap. From germline, CDR1 is LNHDA and CDR2 SQIVND (reference sequence). The CDR3 contains 17 residues. The CDR3 DNA reads TGTGCCAGTGCTTCCCTCCAGACTAGATCGAACACCGGGGAGCTGTTTTTT. It yields the protein CASASLQTRSNTGELFF.

V is TRBV11-2 and J is TRBJ1-2, with TRBD1 identical over 7 bases. CDR1 and CDR2 (germline): SGHAT, FQNNGV. This CDR3 is 13 amino acids long. V was clipped by 5 bases and J by 4 bases; unmatched bases: 4. CDR3 amino acids: CASSKGAGYGYTF. CDR3 bases: TGTGCCAGCAGCAAGGGGGCCGGCTATGGCTACACCTTC.

The rearrangement links TRBV2 to TRBJ1-4; 7 bases match TRBD1. V lost 10 bases and J lost 2; bases outside the gene matches: 13. The V gene's germline CDR1 is SNHLY and CDR2 FYNNEI. The CDR3 is 16 residues long. The CDR3 loop is CATFGQAWGTNEKLFF. The DNA of the CDR3 is TGTGCCACCTTCGGACAGGCCTGGGGCACTAATGAAAAACTGTTTTTT.

The chain uses TRBV9 and TRBJ2-2; 14 nucleotides line up with TRBD2. The CDR3 is 17 residues long. The ends lost 0 bases at V and 6 bases at J; junction bases unmatched: 4. CDR1 is SGDLS and CDR2 is YYNGEE in the germline V gene. The CDR3 DNA reads as TGTGCCAGCAGCGTAGGACTAGCGGGAGGGCCCGCCGGGGAGCTGTTTTTT. Translated, it gives CASSVGLAGGPAGELFF.

J is TRBJ2-5 and V is TRBV9, with 7 nucleotides matching TRBD2. Per germline, CDR1 SGDLS and CDR2 YYNGEE. Trimming at V came to 0 bases and at J to 4 bases, leaving 3 bases not matched to a gene. The CDR3 loop spans 14 amino acids. CDR3 bases: TGTGCCAGCAGCGTAGCCCCGGGAGGAGAGACCCAGTACTTC. This codes for CASSVAPGGETQYF. Full variable domain (rest looked up from reference TRBV9 and TRBJ2-5): DSGVTQTPKHLITATGQRVTLRCSPRSGDLSVYWYQQSLDQGLQFLIQYYNGEERAKGNILERFSAQQFPDLHSELNLSSLELGDSALYFCASSVAPGGETQYFGPGTRLLVL.

For this clone: Relative to the germline gene, one junction end is altered; a read error may explain this. Written as DNA, the CDR3 is TGTGCCAGCAGGGGTCCCCTCACAGGGGGCGAGTCCTTC. It specifies CASRGPLTGGESF. This chain joins TRBV28 and TRBJ2-7; 9 nucleotides match TRBD1. The CDR3 runs to 13 residues. Germline V gene data show CDR1 as MDHEN and CDR2 as SYDVKM. Drawing the rest from reference TRBV28 and TRBJ2-7, the complete variable domain is DVKVTQSSRYLVKRTGEKVFLECVQDMDHENMFWYRQDPGLGLRLIYFSYDVKMKEKGDIPEGYSVSREKKERFSLILESASTNQTSMYLCASRGPLTGGESFGPGTRLTVT.

This chain links TRBV19 with TRBJ1-1, with a weak D call TRBD1 (5 bases). Germline CDR1 LNHDA, CDR2 SQIVND (reference sequence). The ends were cut back, 4 bases at V and 1 base at J, with 13 bases in the middle. There are 15 residues in the CDR3. CDR3 in amino acids: CASSRGYPRNTEAFF. The CDR3 coding sequence is TGTGCCAGTAGTAGGGGCTACCCCCGGAACACTGAAGCTTTCTTT.

The chain uses TRBV7-2 and TRBJ2-3; 7 bases agree with TRBD1. The CDR3 is 15 amino acids. The V segment lost 5 bases and the J segment 5 bases; nucleotides outside the gene matches: 10. CDR1 is SGHTA and CDR2 is FQGNSA in the germline V gene. The CDR3 loop reads CASSPPQGMGDTQYF. Here the CDR3 DNA reads TGTGCCAGCAGCCCCCCACAGGGGATGGGAGATACGCAGTATTTT. The variable domain in full, with the rest retrieved from reference TRBV7-2 and TRBJ2-3, is GAGVSQSPSNKVTEKGKDVELRCDPISGHTALYWYRQSLGQGLEFLIYFQGNSAPDKSGLPSDRFSAERTGGSVSTLTIQRTQQEDSAVYLCASSPPQGMGDTQYFGPGTRLTVL.

This clone was recorded a few times. The J gene is TRBJ1-2, the V gene TRBV5-8; D gene unclear. Germline CDR1 SGHTS, CDR2 YDEGEE. The CDR3 totals 14 residues. Between the trimmed V and J ends, which lost 2 bases and 1 base, there was a span of 9 bases. CDR3 amino acids: CASSFDFSNYGYTF. The CDR3 DNA reads as TGTGCCAGCAGCTTTGATTTCAGTAACTATGGCTACACCTTC.

DNA of the CDR3: TGTGCCACCAGCAGAGAGAGGGCCGGGGAGCTGTTTTTT. Translated, it gives CATSRERAGELFF. The chain combines TRBV15 with TRBJ2-2; D possibly corresponds to TRBD2 (5 bases). Germline CDR1 is LNHNV and CDR2 is YYDKDF (reference sequence). The V end was cut by 0 bases, the J end by 6 bases, with 5 bases between. CDR3 length: 13 residues.

The chain is built from TRBV18 and TRBJ2-2; no definite D call. Germline V CDR1 and CDR2: KGHSH, LQKENI. With 0 bases removed from V and 0 bases from J, the gap between germline ends came to 14 bases. This CDR3 contains 18 residues. CDR3 DNA sequence: TGTGCCAGCTCACCACCCTTCCTCGACATCACGAACACCGGGGAGCTGTTTTTT. Amino acids: CASSPPFLDITNTGELFF. Filled out from reference TRBV18 and TRBJ2-2, the complete variable domain reads NAGVMQNPRHLVRRRGQEARLRCSPMKGHSHVYWYRQLPEEGLKFMVYLQKENIIDESGMPKERFSAEFPKEGPSILRIQQVVRGDSAAYFCASSPPFLDITNTGELFFGEGSRLTVL.

The rearrangement uses TRBV5-6 and TRBJ1-6, with D maybe TRBD1 (6 bases). The CDR3 runs to 17 residues. Germline V gene sequence: CDR1 SGHDT, CDR2 YYEEEE. V lost 2 bases to trimming and J lost 6 bases, with 18 bases between them. The chain's CDR3 is CASSFGRYRDSNSPLHF. The CDR3 nucleotides are TGTGCCAGCAGCTTCGGTAGATACAGGGATAGTAATTCACCCCTCCACTTT.

The chain is built from TRBV5-8 and TRBJ2-5, with 7 bases fitting TRBD2. There are 16 residues in the CDR3. With V trimmed by 4 bases and J by 5 bases, 14 bases remained unmatched. From germline, CDR1 is SGHTS and CDR2 YDEGEE. CDR3 residues: CASSEALLARGETQYF. Here the CDR3 DNA reads TGTGCCAGCAGCGAGGCCCTACTAGCGCGGGGGGAGACCCAGTACTTC. The variable domain in full, completed from reference TRBV5-8 and TRBJ2-5, reads EAGVTQSPTHLIKTRGQQATLRCSPISGHTSVYWYQQALGLGLQFLLWYDEGEERNRGNFPPRFSGRQFPNYSSELNVNALELEDSALYLCASSEALLARGETQYFGPGTRLLVL.

The V and J genes are TRBV7-3 and TRBJ2-5; D uncertain. Germline V lookup: CDR1 SGHTA, CDR2 FQGTGA. With 2 bases removed from V and 9 bases from J, the gap between germline ends came to 13 bases. The CDR3 runs 13 residues. CDR3 sequence: CASSLFKLSPQYF. CDR3 coding DNA: TGTGCCAGCAGCTTATTCAAGTTGAGTCCCCAGTACTTC.

The J gene is TRBJ2-3, the V gene TRBV15; unclear D gene. V was shortened by 1 base and J by 5 bases, with 4 bases between the two germline ends. Germline values: CDR1 LNHNV, CDR2 YYDKDF (reference sequence). The CDR3 is 12 amino acids. The CDR3 protein is CATSRGRDTQYF. The CDR3 DNA reads TGTGCCACCAGCAGAGGGAGAGATACGCAGTATTTT.